A selection of T cell receptor beta chains follows, all from one sample in a study of T cells in Graves' hyperthyroidism and ophthalmopathy. MiXCR, run by TCRdb on the multiplex PCR reads, gives a single entry per CDR3 protein. Of some 760,000 distinct CDR3 sequences in the sample, 14% were seen once. The specimen was blood. These receptors were obtained from a woman under 30 with Graves' hyperthyroidism. Both conserved end residues are part of each CDR3. Fields, in order: D gene, V gene, clone size, J gene, CDR3 DNA, CDR3 protein. D genes are given only for firm matches. Size values are once, few and many counts, or a class for expanded clones, and some rows have none.

d_call: TRBD1; v_call: TRBV3-1; clone_size: many; j_call: TRBJ1-1; cdr3_nt: TGTGCCAGCAGCCAAGCGGGGACAGAGAGTACCTCTGAAGCTTTCTTT; cdr3_aa: CASSQAGTESTSEAFF
d_call: NA; v_call: TRBV2; clone_size: many; j_call: TRBJ1-6; cdr3_nt: TGTGCCAGCAGGGCGGGGAGCTCCTATAATTCACCCCTCCACTTT; cdr3_aa: CASRAGSSYNSPLHF
d_call: TRBD1; v_call: TRBV6-1; clone_size: many; j_call: TRBJ2-7; cdr3_nt: TGTGCCAGCAGTCCGAAACACAGGGGGCCACCCTACGAGCAGTACTTC; cdr3_aa: CASSPKHRGPPYEQYF
d_call: NA; v_call: TRBV7-2; clone_size: many; j_call: TRBJ2-3; cdr3_nt: TGTGCCAGCAGCTTCGGACGCCCAGATACGCAGTATTTT; cdr3_aa: CASSFGRPDTQYF
d_call: TRBD1; v_call: TRBV6-1; clone_size: many; j_call: TRBJ1-2; cdr3_nt: TGTGCCAGCAGACCGGGACAGGGGCCTGGCTACACCTTC; cdr3_aa: CASRPGQGPGYTF
d_call: TRBD1; v_call: TRBV30; clone_size: many; j_call: TRBJ2-1; cdr3_nt: TGTGCCTGGAGTGAAGACAGGGTCCGGGAGCAGTTCTTC; cdr3_aa: CAWSEDRVREQFF
d_call: TRBD2; v_call: TRBV6-2/TRBV6-3; clone_size: few; j_call: TRBJ2-6; cdr3_nt: TGTGCCAGCAGCAAAGCGGGAGACGGGGCCAACGTCCTGACTTTC; cdr3_aa: CASSKAGDGANVLTF
d_call: TRBD1; v_call: TRBV19; clone_size: NA; j_call: TRBJ1-5; cdr3_nt: TGTGCCAGTAGTATCAGTGGAGGGGGCTTCGGACAGCCCCAGCATTTT; cdr3_aa: CASSISGGGFGQPQHF
d_call: NA; v_call: TRBV7-8; clone_size: many; j_call: TRBJ1-5; cdr3_nt: TGTGCCAGCAGCTTAGCACCAACGGGAGCTGATCAGCCCCAGCATTTT; cdr3_aa: CASSLAPTGADQPQHF
d_call: NA; v_call: TRBV7-6; clone_size: NA; j_call: TRBJ1-1; cdr3_nt: TGTGCCAGCAGCTTAGATGACAGACTAAACACTGAAGCTTTCTTT; cdr3_aa: CASSLDDRLNTEAFF
d_call: NA; v_call: TRBV20-1; clone_size: many; j_call: TRBJ2-7; cdr3_nt: TGCAGTGCTAGAGATTCTGAGACCCTGCGTCACGAGCAGTACTTC; cdr3_aa: CSARDSETLRHEQYF
d_call: NA; v_call: TRBV29-1; clone_size: few; j_call: TRBJ1-1; cdr3_nt: TGCAGCGTTGCAGGGCCGGAAAACATGAACACTGAAGCTTTCTTT; cdr3_aa: CSVAGPENMNTEAFF
d_call: NA; v_call: TRBV6-2/TRBV6-3; clone_size: NA; j_call: TRBJ2-3; cdr3_nt: TGTGCCAGCAGTTACAGCGCTTTATCAGATACGCAGTATTTT; cdr3_aa: CASSYSALSDTQYF
d_call: TRBD1; v_call: TRBV3-1; clone_size: once; j_call: TRBJ2-6; cdr3_nt: TGTGCCAGCAGCCCCCGACAGGGGGGGAGCTCTGGGGCCAACGTCCTGACTTTC; cdr3_aa: CASSPRQGGSSGANVLTF
d_call: TRBD1; v_call: TRBV7-2; clone_size: many; j_call: TRBJ1-1; cdr3_nt: TGTGCCAGCAGCCACCGGACAGGGATGAACACTGAAGCTTTCTTT; cdr3_aa: CASSHRTGMNTEAFF
d_call: NA; v_call: TRBV19; clone_size: few; j_call: TRBJ1-4; cdr3_nt: TGTGCCAGTAGTATAGAGGGCAGGGAAAAACTGTTTTTT; cdr3_aa: CASSIEGREKLFF
d_call: TRBD1; v_call: TRBV6-2/TRBV6-3; clone_size: few; j_call: TRBJ1-2; cdr3_nt: TGTGCCAGCATTGACAGGGCGGCGAACTATGGCTACACCTTC; cdr3_aa: CASIDRAANYGYTF
d_call: TRBD2; v_call: TRBV7-3; clone_size: few; j_call: TRBJ2-7; cdr3_nt: TGTGCCAGCAGCCCCGCGCGGACTAGCTCCTACTACGAGCAGTACTTC; cdr3_aa: CASSPARTSSYYEQYF
d_call: TRBD2; v_call: TRBV12-3/TRBV12-4; clone_size: few; j_call: TRBJ2-5; cdr3_nt: TGTGCCAGCAGTTTAGTACTAGCGGGAGGGGAGACCCAGTACTTC; cdr3_aa: CASSLVLAGGETQYF
d_call: NA; v_call: TRBV19; clone_size: NA; j_call: TRBJ2-3; cdr3_nt: TGTGCCAGTAGCCTCGATGGAGGGGCCACAGATACGCAGTATTTT; cdr3_aa: CASSLDGGATDTQYF
d_call: NA; v_call: TRBV3-1; clone_size: few; j_call: TRBJ2-2; cdr3_nt: TGTGCCAGCAGCCAAGTTAGATCCCAGCGGACTAACACCGGGGAGCTGTTTTTT; cdr3_aa: CASSQVRSQRTNTGELFF
d_call: TRBD2; v_call: TRBV5-6; clone_size: few; j_call: TRBJ2-3; cdr3_nt: TGTGCCAGCAGCTTGCCCGGACTAGCGGGAGGGTTGCCAGATACGCAGTATTTT; cdr3_aa: CASSLPGLAGGLPDTQYF
d_call: TRBD2; v_call: TRBV12-3/TRBV12-4; clone_size: many; j_call: TRBJ2-1; cdr3_nt: TGTGCCAGCAGTTTCCCGGGGGGTAGCGGGAGGGTTAATGAGCAGTTCTTC; cdr3_aa: CASSFPGGSGRVNEQFF
d_call: NA; v_call: TRBV30; clone_size: few; j_call: TRBJ2-3; cdr3_nt: TGTGCCTGGAGTAAAAACACAGATACGCAGTATTTT; cdr3_aa: CAWSKNTDTQYF